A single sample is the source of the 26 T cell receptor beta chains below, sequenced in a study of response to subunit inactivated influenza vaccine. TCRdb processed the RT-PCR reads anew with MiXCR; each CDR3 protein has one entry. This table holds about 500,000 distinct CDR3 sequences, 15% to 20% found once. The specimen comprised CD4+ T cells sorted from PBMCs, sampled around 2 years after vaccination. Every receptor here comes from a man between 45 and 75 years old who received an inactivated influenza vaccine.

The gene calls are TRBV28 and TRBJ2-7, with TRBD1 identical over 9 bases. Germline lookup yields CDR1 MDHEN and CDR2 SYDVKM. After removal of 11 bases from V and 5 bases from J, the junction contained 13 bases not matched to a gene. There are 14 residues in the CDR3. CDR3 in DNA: TGTGCCGTCCGAAACAGGGGGCAAGTGAACGAGCAGTACTTC. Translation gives CAVRNRGQVNEQYF.

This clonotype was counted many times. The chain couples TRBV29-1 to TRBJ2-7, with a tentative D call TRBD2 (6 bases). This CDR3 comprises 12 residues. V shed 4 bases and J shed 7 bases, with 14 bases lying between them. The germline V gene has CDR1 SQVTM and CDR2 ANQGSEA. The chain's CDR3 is CSVGQRGGEQYF. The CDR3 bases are TGCAGCGTTGGGCAGAGGGGAGGTGAGCAGTACTTC.

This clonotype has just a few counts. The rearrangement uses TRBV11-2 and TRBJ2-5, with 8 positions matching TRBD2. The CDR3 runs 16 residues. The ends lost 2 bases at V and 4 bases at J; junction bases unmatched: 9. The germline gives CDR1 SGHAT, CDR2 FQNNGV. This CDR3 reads CASSLSSGRGRETQYF. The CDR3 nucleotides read TGTGCCAGCAGCTTATCCAGCGGGAGAGGTCGAGAGACCCAGTACTTC.

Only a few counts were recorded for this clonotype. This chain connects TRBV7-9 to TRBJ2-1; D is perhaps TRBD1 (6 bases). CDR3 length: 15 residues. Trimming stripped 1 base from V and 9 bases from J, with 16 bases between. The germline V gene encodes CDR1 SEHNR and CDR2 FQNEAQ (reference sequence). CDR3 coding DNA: TGTGCCAGCAGCTTAGAACAGGGAAAGATAAGTGAGCAGTTCTTC. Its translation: CASSLEQGKISEQFF.

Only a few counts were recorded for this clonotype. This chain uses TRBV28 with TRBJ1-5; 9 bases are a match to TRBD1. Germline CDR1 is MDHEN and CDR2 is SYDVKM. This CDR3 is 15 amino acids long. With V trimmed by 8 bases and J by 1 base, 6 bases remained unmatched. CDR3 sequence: CASAAGTGSNQPQHF. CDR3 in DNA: TGTGCCAGCGCCGCCGGGACAGGGAGCAATCAGCCCCAGCATTTT.

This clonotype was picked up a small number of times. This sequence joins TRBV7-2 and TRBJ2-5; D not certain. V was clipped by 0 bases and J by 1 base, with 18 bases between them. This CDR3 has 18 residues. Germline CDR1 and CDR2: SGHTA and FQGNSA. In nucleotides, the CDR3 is TGTGCCAGCAGCTTAGCGTTGGTGGCCAGAACCTCCCAAGAGACCCAGTACTTC. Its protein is CASSLALVARTSQETQYF.

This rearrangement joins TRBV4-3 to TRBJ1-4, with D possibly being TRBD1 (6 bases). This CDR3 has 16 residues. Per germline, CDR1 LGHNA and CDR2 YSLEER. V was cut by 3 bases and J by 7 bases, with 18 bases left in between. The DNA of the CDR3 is TGCGCCAGCAGCCACAGTACAGGGAGGAACGTTGAAAAACTGTTTTTT. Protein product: CASSHSTGRNVEKLFF.

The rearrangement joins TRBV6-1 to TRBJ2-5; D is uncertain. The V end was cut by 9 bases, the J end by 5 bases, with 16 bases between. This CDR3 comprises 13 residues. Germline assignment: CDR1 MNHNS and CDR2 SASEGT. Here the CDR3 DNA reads TGTGCCAGTACAGAACCTGGGGTGGAGACCCAGTACTTC. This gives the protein CASTEPGVETQYF.

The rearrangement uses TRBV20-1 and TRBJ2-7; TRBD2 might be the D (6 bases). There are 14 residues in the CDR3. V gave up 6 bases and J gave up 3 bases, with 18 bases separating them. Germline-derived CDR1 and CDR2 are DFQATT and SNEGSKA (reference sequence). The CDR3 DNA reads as TGCAGTGCATTGGGGACTCTGCCACACTACGAGCAGTACTTC. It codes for CSALGTLPHYEQYF.

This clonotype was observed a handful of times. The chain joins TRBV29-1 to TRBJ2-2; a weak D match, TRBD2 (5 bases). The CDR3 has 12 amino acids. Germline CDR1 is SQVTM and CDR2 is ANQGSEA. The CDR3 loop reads CGGRENTGELFF. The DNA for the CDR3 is TGCGGTGGTCGGGAGAACACCGGGGAGCTGTTTTTT.

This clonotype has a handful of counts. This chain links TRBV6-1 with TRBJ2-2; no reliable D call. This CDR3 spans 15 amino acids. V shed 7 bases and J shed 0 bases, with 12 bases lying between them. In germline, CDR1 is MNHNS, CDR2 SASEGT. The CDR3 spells CASTHTRPNTGELFF. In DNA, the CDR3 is TGTGCCAGCACCCACACCAGACCGAACACCGGGGAGCTGTTTTTT.

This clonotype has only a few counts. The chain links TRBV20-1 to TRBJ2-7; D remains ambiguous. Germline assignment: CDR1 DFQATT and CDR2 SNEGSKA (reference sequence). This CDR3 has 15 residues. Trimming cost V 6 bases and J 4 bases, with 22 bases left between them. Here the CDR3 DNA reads TGCAGTGCCCCTTCCCTTGGTCTGAACCCTTACGAGCAGTACTTC. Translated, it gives CSAPSLGLNPYEQYF.

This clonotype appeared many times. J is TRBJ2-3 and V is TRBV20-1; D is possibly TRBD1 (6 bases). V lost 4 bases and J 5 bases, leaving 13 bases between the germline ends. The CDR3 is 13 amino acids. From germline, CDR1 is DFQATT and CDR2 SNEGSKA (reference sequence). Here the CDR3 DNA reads TGCAGTGCTATTCCTGAGGGGGAAGATACGCAGTATTTT. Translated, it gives CSAIPEGEDTQYF.

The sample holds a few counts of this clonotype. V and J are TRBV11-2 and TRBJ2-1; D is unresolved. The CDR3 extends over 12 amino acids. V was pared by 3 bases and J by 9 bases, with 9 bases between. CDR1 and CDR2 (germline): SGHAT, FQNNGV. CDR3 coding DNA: TGTGCCAGCAGCTTCGGCGTCGGTGAGCAGTTCTTC. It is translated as CASSFGVGEQFF.

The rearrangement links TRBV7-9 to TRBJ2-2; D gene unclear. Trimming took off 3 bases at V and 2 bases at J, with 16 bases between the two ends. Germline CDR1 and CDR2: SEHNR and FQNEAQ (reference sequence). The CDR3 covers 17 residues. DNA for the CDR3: TGTGCCAGCAGCTTCTCCCGCCGGATTCCTAACACCGGGGAGCTGTTTTTT. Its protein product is CASSFSRRIPNTGELFF.

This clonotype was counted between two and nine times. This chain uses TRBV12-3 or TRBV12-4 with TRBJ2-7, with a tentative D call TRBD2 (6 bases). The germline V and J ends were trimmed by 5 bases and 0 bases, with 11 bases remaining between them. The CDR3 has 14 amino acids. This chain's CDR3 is CASSEAGDSYEQYF. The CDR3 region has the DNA TGTGCCAGCAGTGAAGCGGGCGACTCCTACGAGCAGTACTTC.

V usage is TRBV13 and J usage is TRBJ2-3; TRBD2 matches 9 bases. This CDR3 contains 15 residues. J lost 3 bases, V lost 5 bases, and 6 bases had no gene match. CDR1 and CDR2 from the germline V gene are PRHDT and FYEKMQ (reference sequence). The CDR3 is CASSPGGGATDTQYF. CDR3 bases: TGTGCCAGCAGCCCTGGCGGGGGGGCGACAGATACGCAGTATTTT.

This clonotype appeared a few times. DNA for the CDR3: TGTGCCAGCAGCCGAAGGGGGGACAGGGCGTACGAGCAGTACTTC. Translation: CASSRRGDRAYEQYF. This chain connects TRBV7-9 to TRBJ2-7; the match to TRBD1 covers 9 bases. The V gene end was trimmed by 5 bases and the J gene end by 4 bases; junction bases not matched to a gene: 9. Germline assignment: CDR1 SEHNR and CDR2 FQNEAQ (reference sequence). CDR3 length equals 15 residues.

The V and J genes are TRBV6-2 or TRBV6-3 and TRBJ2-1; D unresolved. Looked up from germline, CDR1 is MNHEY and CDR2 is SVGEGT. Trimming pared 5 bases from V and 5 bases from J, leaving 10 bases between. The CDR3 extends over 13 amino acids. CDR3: CASSQQYHNEQFF. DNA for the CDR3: TGTGCCAGCAGTCAACAATACCACAATGAGCAGTTCTTC.

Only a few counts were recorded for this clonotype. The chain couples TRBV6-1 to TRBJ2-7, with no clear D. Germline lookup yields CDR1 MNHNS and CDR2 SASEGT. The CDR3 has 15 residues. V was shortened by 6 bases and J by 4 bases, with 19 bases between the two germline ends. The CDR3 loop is CASSTWFERGYEQYF. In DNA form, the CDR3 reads TGTGCCAGCAGCACCTGGTTTGAGCGAGGATACGAGCAGTACTTC.

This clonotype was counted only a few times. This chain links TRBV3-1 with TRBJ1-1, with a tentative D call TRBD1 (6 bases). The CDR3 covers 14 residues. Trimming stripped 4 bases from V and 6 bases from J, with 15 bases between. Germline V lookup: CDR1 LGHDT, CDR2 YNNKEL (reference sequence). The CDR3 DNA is TGTGCCAGCAGCCGAAGTGGGGGGCGGGCTGAAGCTTTCTTT. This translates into CASSRSGGRAEAFF.

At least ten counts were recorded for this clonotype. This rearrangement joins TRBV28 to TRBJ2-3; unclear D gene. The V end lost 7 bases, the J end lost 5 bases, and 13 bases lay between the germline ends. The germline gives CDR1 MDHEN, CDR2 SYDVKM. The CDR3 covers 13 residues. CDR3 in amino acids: CASIPLTRDTQYF. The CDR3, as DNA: TGTGCCAGCATCCCGCTAACGCGAGATACGCAGTATTTT.

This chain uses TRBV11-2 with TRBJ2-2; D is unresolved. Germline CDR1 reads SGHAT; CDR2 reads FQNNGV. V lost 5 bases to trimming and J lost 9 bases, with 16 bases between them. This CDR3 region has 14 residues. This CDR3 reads CASSRTDTPRELFF. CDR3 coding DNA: TGTGCCAGCAGCAGAACAGACACCCCCCGGGAGCTGTTTTTT.

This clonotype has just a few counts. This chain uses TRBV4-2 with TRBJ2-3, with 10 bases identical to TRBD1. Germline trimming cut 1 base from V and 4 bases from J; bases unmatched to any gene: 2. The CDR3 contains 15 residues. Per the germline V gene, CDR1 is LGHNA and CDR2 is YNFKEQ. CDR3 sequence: CASSQGGQGADTQYF. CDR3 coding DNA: TGTGCCAGCAGCCAAGGAGGACAGGGGGCAGATACGCAGTATTTT.

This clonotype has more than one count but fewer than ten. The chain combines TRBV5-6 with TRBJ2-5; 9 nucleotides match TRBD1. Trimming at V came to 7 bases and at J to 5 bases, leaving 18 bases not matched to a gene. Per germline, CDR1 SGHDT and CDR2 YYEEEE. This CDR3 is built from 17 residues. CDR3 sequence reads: CASCSLSGQGVRETQYF. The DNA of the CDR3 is TGTGCCAGCTGCAGCTTATCGGGACAGGGTGTTCGCGAGACCCAGTACTTC.

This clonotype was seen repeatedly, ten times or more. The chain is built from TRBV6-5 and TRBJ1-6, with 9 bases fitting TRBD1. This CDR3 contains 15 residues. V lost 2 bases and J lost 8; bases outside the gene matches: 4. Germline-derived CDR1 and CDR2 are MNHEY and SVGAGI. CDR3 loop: CASSYEGQGDSPLHF. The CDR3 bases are TGTGCCAGCAGTTACGAGGGACAGGGAGATTCACCCCTCCACTTT.